A selection of T cell receptor beta chains follows, all from one sample in a study of T cell clones after liver transplantation. Sequenced by immunoSEQ multiplex PCR; TCRdb stores in-frame clones only, minus some. This table holds approximately 55,000 clones, roughly 74% found once. The sequences come from CD4+ T cells from blood, collected 54 months after liver transplant. The receptors here all came from a human patient who received a liver transplant. A subset of T cells may come from the graft donor. CDR3s include the opening cysteine and the closing phenylalanine or tryptophan. The D gene is left open where the match is weak. Rows give clone size only sometimes, using once, few, many, or a class for an expanded clone.

V: TRBV2; J: TRBJ1-2; size: NA; D: TRBD1; DNA: TGTGCCAGCAGTGGACAGGGGCAAAATTATGGCTACACCTTC; CDR3: CASSGQGQNYGYTF
V: TRBV4-2; J: TRBJ1-6; size: NA; D: NA; DNA: TGTGCCAGCAGCCAAGTCCAGGGGAATTCACCCCTCCACTTT; CDR3: CASSQVQGNSPLHF
V: TRBV9; J: TRBJ2-6; size: NA; D: NA; DNA: TGTGCCAGCAGCGTAGTGGGGGGCTCTGGGGCCAACGTCCTGACTTTC; CDR3: CASSVVGGSGANVLTF
V: TRBV4-1; J: TRBJ2-3; size: NA; D: NA; DNA: TGCGCCAGCAGCCAAGGGAGGAGGACAGATACGCAGTATTTT; CDR3: CASSQGRRTDTQYF
V: TRBV11-2; J: TRBJ2-7; size: NA; D: NA; DNA: TGTGCCAGCAGCTCGCTCCGGGTTGGCGAGCAGTACTTC; CDR3: CASSSLRVGEQYF
V: TRBV11-2; J: TRBJ2-1; size: NA; D: TRBD2; DNA: TGTGCCAGCAGCTCGTCAAGCGGGGCTTACAATGAGCAGTTCTTC; CDR3: CASSSSSGAYNEQFF
V: TRBV6-5; J: TRBJ1-1; size: few; D: NA; DNA: TGTGCCAGCACCGAAACCACTGAAGCTTTCTTT; CDR3: CASTETTEAFF
V: TRBV30; J: TRBJ2-5; size: NA; D: TRBD1; DNA: TGTGCCTGGGTACAGGGGGCGGGGAAGACCCAGTACTTC; CDR3: CAWVQGAGKTQYF
V: TRBV11-3; J: TRBJ1-1; size: NA; D: NA; DNA: TGTGCCAGCAGCTGGGGATCGGTCACTGAAGCTTTCTTT; CDR3: CASSWGSVTEAFF
V: TRBV4-1; J: TRBJ2-5; size: NA; D: NA; DNA: TGCGCCAGCAGCCAACAACAGCAACAAGAGACCCAGTACTTC; CDR3: CASSQQQQQETQYF
V: TRBV13; J: TRBJ2-7; size: NA; D: NA; DNA: TGTGCCAGCAGCCGGAGGGGAGGGGGCGGCTACGAGCAGTACTTC; CDR3: CASSRRGGGGYEQYF
V: TRBV2; J: TRBJ1-2; size: NA; D: NA; DNA: TGTGCCAGCAGTGGACAGGCCTATAACTATGGCTACACCTTC; CDR3: CASSGQAYNYGYTF